The 29 T cell receptor beta chains below come from one sample, sequenced in a study of post-analysis software for immune sequencing data. Their antigens remain unidentified. General study points: Elevated frequency relative to controls characterized a handful of TRBV segments in patients, TRBV5-6, TRBV5-1 and TRBV20-1 among them.

Included in the TCR beta cDNA libraries were unique molecular identifiers. Each CDR3 protein gets one entry after TCRdb re-called the PCR reads with MiXCR. The sample includes 350,000 to 500,000 distinct CDR3 sequences, roughly 40% of them seen just once. The sample was blood. The receptors derive from a girl aged 2-10 years with multiple sclerosis.

This clonotype appeared once. The CDR3 region is CASSYIGTGRAYNQPQHF. CDR3 nucleotides: TGTGCCAGCAGCTATATCGGGACGGGAAGGGCTTACAATCAGCCCCAGCATTTT. V usage is TRBV3-1 and J usage is TRBJ1-5, with a tentative D call TRBD1 (5 bases). Trimming took 5 bases from V and 3 from J, leaving 23 bases between them. The CDR3 consists of 18 residues. Per germline, CDR1 LGHDT and CDR2 YNNKEL (reference sequence).

This clonotype is labeled as medium-sized. The V call is TRBV4-1, the J call TRBJ1-2, with TRBD1 identical over 9 bases. Trimming cost V 1 base and J 2 bases; bases outside gene matches: 11. This CDR3 comprises 18 residues. Germline V gene lookup returns CDR1 MGHRA and CDR2 YSYEKL. The CDR3, as DNA: TGCGCCAGCAGCCAAGCTCCGACAGGGGGTGAGAGGAACTATGGCTACACCTTC. This codes for CASSQAPTGGERNYGYTF.

This clonotype was detected only a few times. The chain recombines TRBV6-6 with TRBJ1-2, with D possibly TRBD1 on 6 matching bases. This CDR3 contains 15 residues. With 0 bases removed from V and 5 bases from J, the gap between germline ends came to 13 bases. The V gene's germline CDR1 is MNHNY and CDR2 SVGAGI (reference sequence). The CDR3: CASSYSNIGQYGYTF. CDR3 coding DNA: TGTGCCAGCAGTTACTCGAACATCGGACAGTATGGCTACACCTTC.

In this sample, this clonotype turned up a few times. The chain employs TRBV12-3 or TRBV12-4 and TRBJ2-2, with D unclear. CDR3 length equals 15 residues. With 2 bases removed from V and 3 bases from J, the gap between germline ends came to 10 bases. The CDR3 sequence is CASSLYRPDTGELFF. As DNA, the CDR3 is TGTGCCAGCAGTTTATACCGTCCTGACACCGGGGAGCTGTTTTTT.

This chain links TRBV7-8 with TRBJ2-1, with 8 bases fitting TRBD2. V shed 2 bases, J shed 7 bases, and the junction held 7 bases outside the gene matches. The CDR3 runs to 15 residues. CDR1 and CDR2 from the germline V gene are SGHVS and FQNEAQ. The CDR3 nucleotides are TGTGCCAGCAGCTTATCGGGGGGGACTGGGAATGAGCAGTTCTTC. Encoded protein: CASSLSGGTGNEQFF.

The CDR3 sequence is CSVEGGQGGTYNEQFF. Here the CDR3 DNA reads TGCAGCGTTGAAGGGGGACAGGGAGGGACCTACAATGAGCAGTTCTTC. The V gene is TRBV29-1, the J gene TRBJ2-1; TRBD1 matches at 9 bases. Germline lookup yields CDR1 SQVTM and CDR2 ANQGSEA. There are 16 residues in the CDR3. Unmatched junction bases numbered 6, after V lost 1 base and J lost 2 bases.

The chain joins TRBV12-3 or TRBV12-4 to TRBJ2-1; the D call may be TRBD1 or TRBD2 (6 bases each). The CDR3 loop spans 17 amino acids. Trimming took off 0 bases at V and 4 bases at J, with 16 bases between the two ends. The CDR3 sequence: CASSLAQTSRGYNEQFF. The CDR3 bases are TGTGCCAGCAGTTTAGCCCAAACTAGCAGGGGTTACAATGAGCAGTTCTTC.

This chain uses TRBV7-9 with TRBJ1-4; a weak D match, TRBD1 (5 bases). Trimming removed 4 bases from V and 4 bases from J, with 10 bases in between. The germline gives CDR1 SEHNR, CDR2 FQNEAQ (reference sequence). This CDR3 is 14 amino acids long. This CDR3 is CASSSRQINEKLFF. The CDR3 DNA reads TGTGCCAGCAGCTCCCGACAGATTAATGAAAAACTGTTTTTT.

This clonotype was counted between two and nine times. One end of the junction is discordant with germline, which a read error may explain. The chain employs TRBV7-7 and TRBJ2-5, with 9 bases lining up with TRBD2. The V gene's germline CDR1 is SSHAT and CDR2 FNYEAQ (reference sequence). CDR3 length: 15 amino acids. CDR3 amino acids: CASSLAGEPQETQYF. For the CDR3, the DNA is TGTGCTAGCAGTTTAGCGGGAGAGCCCCAAGAGACCCAGTACTTC.

This clonotype occurred a few times. This chain connects TRBV6-5 to TRBJ2-7; tentative D call: TRBD1 (6 bases). The germline gives CDR1 MNHEY, CDR2 SVGAGI. CDR3 size: 15 residues. Trimming cost V 0 bases and J 4 bases, with 13 bases left between them. CDR3 in DNA: TGTGCCAGCAGTTACTCCAGGGGAGCCCTTTACGAGCAGTACTTC. Translation: CASSYSRGALYEQYF.

The rearrangement uses TRBV6-6 and TRBJ1-2; D not resolved. The ends were cut back, 0 bases at V and 4 bases at J, with 15 bases in the middle. This CDR3 spans 16 amino acids. CDR1 is MNHNY, CDR2 SVGAGI, per germline (reference sequence). CDR3 nucleotides: TGTGCCAGCAGTTACTCGAGGCTCAGGAGGTTCTATGGCTACACCTTC. Amino acid sequence: CASSYSRLRRFYGYTF.

V gene TRBV4-2 combines with J gene TRBJ2-1, with unresolved D. Germline V lookup: CDR1 LGHNA, CDR2 YNFKEQ. The V gene lost 1 base and the J gene lost 9 bases, with 4 bases spanning the gap. The CDR3 loop spans 11 amino acids. CDR3 sequence reads: CASSQGGEQFF. The CDR3 coding sequence is TGTGCCAGCAGCCAAGGGGGTGAGCAGTTCTTC.

This chain joins TRBV7-7 and TRBJ2-3; the D is unclear. Germline lookup yields CDR1 SSHAT and CDR2 FNYEAQ (reference sequence). This CDR3 region has 15 residues. V was shortened by 5 bases and J by 1 base, with 13 bases between the two germline ends. CDR3 in DNA: TGTGCCAGCAGCGCTCTCATCGGGCGCACAGATACGCAGTATTTT. Residues: CASSALIGRTDTQYF.

V and J are TRBV5-6 and TRBJ1-4, with a tentative D call TRBD1 (5 bases). V lost 5 bases and J lost 8, with 22 bases in between. This CDR3 contains 16 residues. CDR1 SGHDT and CDR2 YYEEEE come from the germline V gene. In DNA, the CDR3 is TGTGCCAGCAGTTTGAGGGGCGCGGGTAGTAGAGAAAAACTGTTTTTT. It is translated as CASSLRGAGSREKLFF.

The chain has TRBV27 and TRBJ2-7, with TRBD1 identical over 7 bases. The germline gives CDR1 MNHEY, CDR2 SMNVEV (reference sequence). The CDR3 runs to 13 residues. The ends lost 9 bases at V and 11 bases at J; junction bases unmatched: 16. The CDR3 is CASPLGQAYREYF. CDR3 bases: TGTGCCAGTCCGTTAGGACAGGCTTATAGGGAGTACTTC.

This clonotype is labeled medium-sized. The V gene is TRBV7-9, the J gene TRBJ1-1, with 8 positions matching TRBD1. Germline CDR1 reads SEHNR; CDR2 reads FQNEAQ (reference sequence). Trimming cost V 4 bases and J 0 bases; bases outside gene matches: 1. This CDR3 has 14 residues. CDR3 nucleotide sequence: TGTGCCAGCAGCTCAGGGGGCATGAACACTGAAGCTTTCTTT. Protein: CASSSGGMNTEAFF.

The chain uses TRBV6-2 or TRBV6-3 and TRBJ2-1; 8 nucleotides agree with TRBD2. This CDR3 spans 16 amino acids. In germline, CDR1 is MNHEY, CDR2 SVGEGT. J gave up 4 bases and V 6 bases, and 11 bases lay outside the gene matches. CDR3 region: CASSKTSGSPYNEQFF. The CDR3 bases are TGTGCCAGCAGCAAGACCAGCGGGAGCCCTTACAATGAGCAGTTCTTC.

V gene TRBV15 combines with J gene TRBJ2-7, with a possible D match to TRBD2 (6 bases). Trimming pared 4 bases from V and 2 bases from J, leaving 18 bases between. CDR3 length: 16 amino acids. Germline lookup yields CDR1 LNHNV and CDR2 YYDKDF (reference sequence). In nucleotides, the CDR3 is TGTGCCACCAGCACCCAAAAGGGGAGGTGGACCTACGAGCAGTACTTC. Translation gives CATSTQKGRWTYEQYF.

This clonotype was recorded at least ten times. The chain carries TRBV28 and TRBJ2-1, with TRBD2 matching over 7 bases. J gave up 10 bases and V 3 bases, and 18 bases lay outside the gene matches. Germline values: CDR1 MDHEN, CDR2 SYDVKM. The CDR3 is 17 residues long. The CDR3 region is CASSFRGVRQSRGEQFF. CDR3 in DNA: TGTGCCAGCAGTTTCCGGGGGGTGAGACAGTCTAGGGGAGAGCAGTTCTTC.

This rearrangement joins TRBV5-1 to TRBJ2-7; D possibly corresponds to TRBD1 (6 bases). Germline-derived CDR1 and CDR2 are SGHRS and YFSETQ. The CDR3 runs 13 residues. V lost 4 bases and J 5 bases, leaving 13 bases between the germline ends. CDR3 loop: CASSTPEGDEQYF. CDR3 DNA sequence: TGCGCCAGCAGCACCCCTGAGGGGGACGAGCAGTACTTC.

In its sample, this clonotype was seen a few times. The genes are TRBV29-1 and TRBJ2-1; D possibly corresponds to TRBD1 (5 bases). CDR1 SQVTM and CDR2 ANQGSEA come from the germline V gene. The CDR3 has 13 amino acids. The V end was cut by 4 bases, the J end by 4 bases, with 11 bases between. This chain's CDR3 is CSVGQGWYNEQFF. The CDR3 region has the DNA TGCAGCGTTGGGCAGGGATGGTACAATGAGCAGTTCTTC.

For this clonotype: A junction end diverges from the germline sequence, so it may reflect a read error. The chain uses TRBV4-3 and TRBJ2-4; 9 nucleotides line up with TRBD1. The end of the DNA is better explained by TRBJ2-7, so the J call may be wrong. Per the germline V gene, CDR1 is LGHNA and CDR2 is YSLEER. The CDR3 runs to 16 residues. CDR3 loop: CAGSQEFGTGNYEQYF. The CDR3 DNA reads TGCGCCGGCAGCCAAGAATTCGGGACAGGGAACTACGAGCAGTACTTC.

The chain combines TRBV5-1 with TRBJ1-1; D is ambiguous. CDR1 is SGHRS, CDR2 YFSETQ, per germline. Trimming took 2 bases from V and 0 from J, leaving 8 bases between them. The CDR3 totals 14 residues. The DNA for the CDR3 is TGCGCCAGCAGCTTTTCCCCGGTGAACACTGAAGCTTTCTTT. This translates into CASSFSPVNTEAFF. Full variable domain (outside the CDR3, taken from reference TRBV5-1 and TRBJ1-1): KAGVTQTPRYLIKTRGQQVTLSCSPISGHRSVSWYQQTPGQGLQFLFEYFSETQRNKGNFPGRFSGRQFSNSRSEMNVSTLELGDSALYLCASSFSPVNTEAFFGQGTRLTVV.

This clonotype was found a few times. The rearrangement joins TRBV12-3 or TRBV12-4 to TRBJ1-5; D ambiguous. V lost 7 bases to trimming and J lost 2 bases, with 9 bases between them. There are 13 residues in the CDR3. The CDR3 DNA sequence: TGTGCCAGCACGGTCCAGGGCAATCAGCCCCAGCATTTT. Protein product: CASTVQGNQPQHF.

This clonotype showed up just a few times. The chain joins TRBV6-2 or TRBV6-3 to TRBJ1-1; the D gene is possibly TRBD1 (5 bases). Per germline, CDR1 MNHEY and CDR2 SVGEGT. V lost 6 bases and J 0 bases, leaving 14 bases between the germline ends. CDR3 length: 15 amino acids. The CDR3 protein is CASRSYRNLNTEAFF. The DNA of the CDR3 is TGTGCCAGCAGATCGTACAGGAACTTGAACACTGAAGCTTTCTTT.

This clonotype was seen a handful of times. V gene TRBV7-3 combines with J gene TRBJ2-3; the match to TRBD2 covers 7 bases. The CDR3 covers 20 residues. J was trimmed by 0 bases and V by 3 bases; bases with no gene match: 18. Germline CDR1 SGHTA, CDR2 FQGTGA. DNA of the CDR3: TGTGCCAGCAGCTTTCTCCCCCGACTAAGTTTTAGCGGGAGCACAGATACGCAGTATTTT. This codes for CASSFLPRLSFSGSTDTQYF. The complete variable domain, with remaining parts taken from reference TRBV7-3 and TRBJ2-3, reads GAGVSQTPSNKVTEKGKYVELRCDPISGHTALYWYRQSLGQGPEFLIYFQGTGAADDSGLPNDRFFAVRPEGSVSTLKIQRTERGDSAVYLCASSFLPRLSFSGSTDTQYFGPGTRLTVL.

This chain joins TRBV13 and TRBJ1-2; no clear D gene. This CDR3 has 13 residues. Germline V gives CDR1 PRHDT, CDR2 FYEKMQ (reference sequence). Trimming pared 2 bases from V and 8 bases from J, leaving 12 bases between. The CDR3 region has the DNA TGTGCCAGCAGCTTACTAGGTTCGATGGGCTACACCTTC. This encodes CASSLLGSMGYTF. The full variable domain, completed using reference TRBV13 and TRBJ1-2, is AAGVIQSPRHLIKEKRETATLKCYPIPRHDTVYWYQQGPGQDPQFLISFYEKMQSDKGSIPDRFSAQQFSDYHSELNMSSLELGDSALYFCASSLLGSMGYTFGSGTRLTVV.

The V call is TRBV7-2, the J call TRBJ2-7; TRBD2 matches 10 bases. The V segment lost 1 base and the J segment 5 bases; nucleotides outside the gene matches: 8. The CDR3 length is 16 residues. Germline V lookup: CDR1 SGHTA, CDR2 FQGNSA. The CDR3 reads CASSLGSSGSVDEQYF. In DNA, the CDR3 is TGTGCCAGCAGCTTAGGGTCTAGCGGGAGTGTCGACGAGCAGTACTTC.

This clonotype has a handful of counts. The chain uses TRBV29-1 and TRBJ1-2; 10 bases agree with TRBD1. The CDR3 length is 13 residues. V lost 2 bases and J lost 7; bases outside the gene matches: 4. Germline V gene sequence: CDR1 SQVTM, CDR2 ANQGSEA. The CDR3 DNA reads TGCAGCGTTGAAAGGACAGGGGGTAGTGGCTACACCTTC. This sequence encodes CSVERTGGSGYTF.